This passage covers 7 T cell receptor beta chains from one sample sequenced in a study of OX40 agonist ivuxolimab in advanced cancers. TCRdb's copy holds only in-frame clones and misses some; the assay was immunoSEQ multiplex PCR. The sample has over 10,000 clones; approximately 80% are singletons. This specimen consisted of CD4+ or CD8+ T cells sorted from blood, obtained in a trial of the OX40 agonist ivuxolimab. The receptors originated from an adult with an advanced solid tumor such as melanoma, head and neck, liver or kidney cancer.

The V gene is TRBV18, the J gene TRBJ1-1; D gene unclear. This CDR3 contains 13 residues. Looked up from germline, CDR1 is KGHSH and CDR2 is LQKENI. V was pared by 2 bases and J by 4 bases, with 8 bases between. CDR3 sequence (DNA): TGTGCCAGCTCACCAACATCAAGCACTGAAGCTTTCTTT. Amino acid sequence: CASSPTSSTEAFF.

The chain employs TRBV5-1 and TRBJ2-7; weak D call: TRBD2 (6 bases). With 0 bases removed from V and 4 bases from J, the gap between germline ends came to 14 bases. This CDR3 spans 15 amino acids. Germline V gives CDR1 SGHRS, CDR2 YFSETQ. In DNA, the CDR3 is TGCGCCAGCAGCTTGGCCGACCGGGGAGGATACGAGCAGTACTTC. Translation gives CASSLADRGGYEQYF.

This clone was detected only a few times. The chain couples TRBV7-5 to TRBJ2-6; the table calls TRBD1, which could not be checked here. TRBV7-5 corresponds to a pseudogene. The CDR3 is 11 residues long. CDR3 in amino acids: CRQSRANVLTF. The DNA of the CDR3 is TGTAGACAAAGTCGGGCCAACGTCCTGACTTTC.

The CDR3 region is CATSHRHLNTEAFF. CDR3 sequence (DNA): TGTGCCACCTCACACAGGCACCTCAACACTGAAGCTTTCTTT. This chain uses TRBV19 with TRBJ1-1; tentatively, D is TRBD1 (5 bases). Trimming stripped 10 bases from V and 2 bases from J, with 17 bases between. CDR1 and CDR2 (germline): LNHDA, SQIVND (reference sequence). CDR3 length: 14 amino acids.

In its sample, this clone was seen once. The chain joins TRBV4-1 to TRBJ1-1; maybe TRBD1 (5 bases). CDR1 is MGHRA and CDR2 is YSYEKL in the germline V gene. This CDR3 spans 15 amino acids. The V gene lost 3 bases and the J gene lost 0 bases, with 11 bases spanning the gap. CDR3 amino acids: CASSQGRFMNTEAFF. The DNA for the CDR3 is TGCGCCAGCAGCCAGGGACGGTTTATGAACACTGAAGCTTTCTTT.

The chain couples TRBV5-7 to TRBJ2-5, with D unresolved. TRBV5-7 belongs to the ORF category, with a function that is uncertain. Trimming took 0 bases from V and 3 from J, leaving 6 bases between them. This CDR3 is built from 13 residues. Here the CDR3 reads CASSLGVEETQYF. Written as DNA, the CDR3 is TGTGCCAGCAGCTTGGGGGTGGAAGAGACCCAGTACTTC.

CDR3 amino acids: CATSTGGETQYF. The CDR3 DNA is TGTGCCACCTCAACGGGGGGAGAGACCCAGTACTTC. The V call is TRBV7-9, the J call TRBJ2-5; 7 bases are a match to TRBD2. The germline V gene has CDR1 SEHNR and CDR2 FQNEAQ (reference sequence). The junction had 6 bases not matched to a gene; V was cut back by 10 bases and J by 4 bases. The CDR3 has 12 residues.